The 9 T cell receptor beta chains given below trace back to one sample, sequenced in a study of a mutant IDH1 vaccine in newly diagnosed glioma. TCRdb's table, derived via immunoSEQ multiplex PCR, lists solely in-frame clones and lacks some. The sample includes about 41,000 clones, more than 80% of them seen just once. Their antigens are not known. The time point here: week 35, safety follow-up. The investigators gave 300 ug of mutant IDH1 20-mer peptide in each vaccine dose, together with topical imiquimod. The sequences come from PBMCs, collected from a glioma patient whose treatment included an IDH1 peptide vaccine. These receptor sequences come from a man aged 35 to 55 with glioma.

The V call is TRBV5-1, the J call TRBJ2-2, with D maybe TRBD1 (5 bases). Trimming cost V 7 bases and J 1 base, with 11 bases left between them. The germline gives CDR1 SGHRS, CDR2 YFSETQ. The CDR3 runs 14 residues. The CDR3 protein is CASGAALNTGELFF. The CDR3 coding sequence is TGCGCCAGCGGGGCAGCTCTGAACACCGGGGAGCTGTTTTTT.

The chain recombines TRBV19 with TRBJ1-5; D remains ambiguous. The CDR3 is 15 residues long. The V gene's germline CDR1 is LNHDA and CDR2 SQIVND (reference sequence). The V end lost 0 bases, the J end lost 4 bases, and 10 bases lay between the germline ends. CDR3 sequence: CASSIDSVANQPQHF. The DNA for the CDR3 is TGTGCCAGTAGTATAGATTCTGTCGCTAATCAGCCCCAGCATTTT.

This clone was detected once. The rearrangement uses TRBV29-1 and TRBJ2-2, with no clear D. Per the germline V gene, CDR1 is SQVTM and CDR2 is ANQGSEA. V was clipped by 7 bases and J by 4 bases, with 10 bases between them. This CDR3 is 12 amino acids long. CDR3 nucleotide sequence: TGCAGCGGTAGGGTCGCCACCGGGGAGCTGTTTTTT. Translating gives CSGRVATGELFF.

V is TRBV10-2 and J is TRBJ1-2; D unresolved. From germline, CDR1 is WSHSY and CDR2 SAAADI. The V end was cut by 3 bases, the J end by 12 bases, with 14 bases between. This CDR3 is 12 amino acids long. CDR3 in amino acids: CASSDVGLGDTF. CDR3 DNA: TGCGCCAGCAGTGATGTGGGCCTTGGGGACACCTTC.

The chain is built from TRBV11-2 and TRBJ2-7; D is ambiguous. The V gene lost 1 base and the J gene lost 7 bases, with 11 bases spanning the gap. CDR3 length: 13 residues. Germline values: CDR1 SGHAT, CDR2 FQNNGV. CDR3 residues: CASSLARLGEQYV. DNA for the CDR3: TGTGCCAGCAGCTTAGCCAGGTTAGGGGAGCAGTACGTC.

The chain carries TRBV5-4 and TRBJ2-1, with a possible D match to TRBD2 (6 bases). V lost 9 bases, J lost 7 bases, and 20 bases lay in between. The CDR3 extends over 14 amino acids. The germline CDR1 and CDR2 sequences are SGHNT and YYREEE (reference sequence). CDR3 DNA sequence: TGTGCCACCCAACTAGCAGGGAGGCGGAATGAGCAGTTCTTC. Protein product: CATQLAGRRNEQFF.

J is TRBJ2-7 and V is TRBV6-6; 9 bases match TRBD1. Germline CDR1 and CDR2: MNHNY and SVGAGI (reference sequence). This CDR3 has 15 residues. Losses at the gene ends were 5 bases for V and 0 bases for J; bases not matched to a gene: 5. The CDR3 nucleotides read TGTGCCAGCAGTGGACCGGGACAGGGCTCCTACGAGCAGTACTTC. It is translated as CASSGPGQGSYEQYF.

The V and J genes are TRBV6-5 and TRBJ2-7; D is perhaps TRBD1 or TRBD2 (5 bases each). V gave up 7 bases and J gave up 2 bases, with 15 bases separating them. Germline CDR1 is MNHEY and CDR2 is SVGAGI. The length of the CDR3 is 14 residues. The CDR3 region is CASKGTAWAYEQYF. CDR3 in DNA: TGTGCCAGCAAAGGGACGGCCTGGGCCTACGAGCAGTACTTC.

V is TRBV7-2 and J is TRBJ2-1, with 9 bases that match TRBD1. This CDR3 region has 15 residues. Germline CDR1 and CDR2: SGHTA and FQGNSA. V shed 1 base and J 6 bases; nucleotides not matched to a gene: 4. The CDR3 DNA is TGTGCCAGCAGCTTAGTGACAGGGGGAGCCAATGAGCAGTTCTTC. It translates to CASSLVTGGANEQFF. Full variable domain (missing parts from reference TRBV7-2 and TRBJ2-1): GAGVSQSPSNKVTEKGKDVELRCDPISGHTALYWYRQSLGQGLEFLIYFQGNSAPDKSGLPSDRFSAERTGGSVSTLTIQRTQQEDSAVYLCASSLVTGGANEQFFGPGTRLTVL.